This section outlines one T cell receptor beta chain sequence together with its context. What this receptor recognizes is not known. Per-nucleotide qualities are absent, and no much larger clonotype sits a single base away. One collaborating source in Seattle enrolled patients during active infection and followed them longitudinally through the course of disease. Each collaborating institution followed its own protocols to collect whole blood in K2EDTA tubes. Collaborator samples were shipped for TCRbeta analysis as frozen whole blood, isolated PBMCs, or DNA extracted from either sample type. The sample comes from a study of blood T cell repertoires in COVID-19 (dated by TCRdb to the early 2020s). About the full investigation: Collaborator samples came from the United States, Italy and Spain and covered acute and convalescent phases of COVID-19. Where available, HLA class I and class II types were obtained from metadata supplied by the sample provider rather than from assay-based typing. The repertoires were made available in a free public database intended to serve as a resource for research on the immune response to SARS-CoV-2. The material from the prospective study consisted of cDNA or gDNA derived from T cells, B-cell-depleted T cells, or PBMCs. Nearly every sample came with metadata listing a de-identified subject ID, COVID-19 status, age in years and sex. The dataset comprised deeply sampled blood TCRbeta repertoires from subjects exposed to, actively infected with, or recovered from COVID-19. Samples came from the ongoing ImmuneRACE study (first 160 participants) plus 1,254 subjects from 6 global collaborators. Overall results and qualifications from the work: The amount of clinical and demographic metadata varied by source and participant and was provided uncurated.

TCRbeta CDR3 regions were amplified from genomic DNA by means of the immunoSEQ Assay, a bias-controlled multiplex PCR. On the study's bioinformatics: The number of nucleated cells in each sample was estimated from the amplification of reference gene primers within the assay. To quantify the absolute abundance of each unique TCRbeta CDR3 rearrangement, sequence reads were collapsed and filtered. For each sample, productive Simpson clonality was calculated as the square root of Simpson's diversity index across productive rearrangements. TCRdb provides this immuneACCESS table in a form limited to in-frame rearrangements. Some clones are lacking; in checked studies, under half of them reflect an unresolved V gene, and why the rest are absent is not known. V and J calls plus clone size are reproduced from that table; the DNA served to infer D and trimming. This sample lists nearly 50,000 clones; approximately 90% were detected once. 2.6% of the sample belongs to the ten largest clones.

Including cysteine and phenylalanine, the CDR3 has 17 amino acids. The entry retains the CDR3 DNA only, 51 bases that are in frame from base 1. According to the germline V gene, CDR1 reads SGHVS and CDR2 reads FNYEAQ. Relative to germline, V is missing 2 bases and J is missing 4 bases, with 6 bases of the junction outside any gene match. The sequence links TRBV7-6 to TRBJ2-6, with 9 central nucleotides matching TRBD1. This receptor was obtained from a woman older than 75 with COVID-19, enrolled during active disease. Specimen: peripheral blood. The CDR3: CASSLFTGGAGANVLTF. The DNA is TGTGCCAGCAGCTTATTTACAGGGGGCGCCGGGGCCAACGTCCTGACTTTC.